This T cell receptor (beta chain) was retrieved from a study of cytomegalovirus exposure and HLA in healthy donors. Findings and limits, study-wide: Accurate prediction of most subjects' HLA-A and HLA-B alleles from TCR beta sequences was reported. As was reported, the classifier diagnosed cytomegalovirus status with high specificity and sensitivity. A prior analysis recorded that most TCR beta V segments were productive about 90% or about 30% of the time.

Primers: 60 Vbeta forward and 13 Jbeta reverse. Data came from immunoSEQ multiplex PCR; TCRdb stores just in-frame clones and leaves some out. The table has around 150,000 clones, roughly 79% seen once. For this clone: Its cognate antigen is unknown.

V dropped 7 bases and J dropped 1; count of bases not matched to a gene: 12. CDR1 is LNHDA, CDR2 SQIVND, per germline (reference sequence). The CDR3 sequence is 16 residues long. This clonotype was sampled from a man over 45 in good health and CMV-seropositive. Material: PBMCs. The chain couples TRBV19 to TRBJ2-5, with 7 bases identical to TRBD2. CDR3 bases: TGTGCCAGTACCCCCCAGGGAGGGCTTACCCAAGAGACCCAGTACTTC. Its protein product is CASTPQGGLTQETQYF.